These 23 T cell receptor beta chains were all obtained from the same sample, sequenced in a study of cytomegalovirus exposure and HLA in healthy donors. PCR amplification relied on 60 Vbeta primers (plus 13 Jbeta primers). Sequenced by immunoSEQ multiplex PCR; TCRdb stores in-frame clones only, minus some. The table shows 100,000 to 150,000 clones, with approximately 68% occurring only once. Sequencing used PBMCs. These receptors all come from a man aged 25 to 40 in good health and CMV-seropositive.

The chain joins TRBV5-1 to TRBJ2-2, with D possibly being TRBD2 (6 bases). The CDR3 runs to 15 residues. V was trimmed by 5 bases and J by 6 bases, leaving 17 bases between them. Per the germline V gene, CDR1 is SGHRS and CDR2 is YFSETQ. As DNA, the CDR3 is TGCGCCAGCAGAGAGGAGGGCAGGAGTGCCGGGGAGCTGTTTTTT. Amino acids: CASREEGRSAGELFF.

This clone turned up a few times. The CDR3 DNA follows: TGTGCCAGCAGCGTTCTGAGTGAGCAGTACTTC. It is translated as CASSVLSEQYF. This chain links TRBV6-1 with TRBJ2-7; D is ambiguous. The CDR3 is made up of 11 amino acids. Germline CDR1 MNHNS, CDR2 SASEGT. The V end lost 6 bases, the J end lost 7 bases, and 10 bases lay between the germline ends.

This chain connects TRBV19 to TRBJ2-7; 12 bases agree with TRBD2. The ends lost 10 bases at V and 3 bases at J; junction bases unmatched: 7. CDR1 and CDR2 (germline): LNHDA, SQIVND (reference sequence). The CDR3 loop spans 14 amino acids. The DNA for the CDR3 is TGTGCCACCGCGACTAGCGGGAGCCTCTACGAGCAGTACTTC. It codes for CATATSGSLYEQYF.

The CDR3 nucleotides read TGTGCCAGCAGCTCTAGCGGGAGCGCGTACGAGCAGTACTTC. Translation: CASSSSGSAYEQYF. The chain couples TRBV5-6 to TRBJ2-7, with 10 bases that match TRBD2. J gave up 4 bases and V 3 bases, and 4 bases lay outside the gene matches. Germline lookup yields CDR1 SGHDT and CDR2 YYEEEE. This CDR3 contains 14 residues.

The chain is built from TRBV27 and TRBJ1-1, with D uncertain. Germline V gene data show CDR1 as MNHEY and CDR2 as SMNVEV (reference sequence). The CDR3 consists of 15 residues. Trimming shortened V by 5 bases and J by 0 bases, and 13 bases separated the two germline ends. The CDR3 sequence is CASSPYTVVNTEAFF. In DNA, the CDR3 is TGTGCCAGCAGTCCCTATACAGTCGTGAACACTGAAGCTTTCTTT.

The gene calls are TRBV5-8 and TRBJ1-1; tentative D call: TRBD1 (5 bases). Germline-derived CDR1 and CDR2 are SGHTS and YDEGEE. V dropped 4 bases and J dropped 8 bases, with 18 bases sitting between them. The CDR3 runs 14 residues. CDR3 DNA: TGTGCCAGCAGCCTTGGGGGGACTCTGAGGGAAGCTTTCTTT. It translates to CASSLGGTLREAFF.

This sequence joins TRBV7-3 and TRBJ1-1; D gene unclear. Germline V lookup: CDR1 SGHTA, CDR2 FQGTGA. The CDR3 consists of 14 residues. Trimming removed 5 bases at V and 1 base at J, with 11 bases between. The CDR3 protein is CASSTVGRNTEAFF. Here the CDR3 DNA reads TGTGCCAGCAGCACAGTCGGCAGGAACACTGAAGCTTTCTTT. The variable domain in full, completed from reference TRBV7-3 and TRBJ1-1, reads GAGVSQTPSNKVTEKGKYVELRCDPISGHTALYWYRQSLGQGPEFLIYFQGTGAADDSGLPNDRFFAVRPEGSVSTLKIQRTERGDSAVYLCASSTVGRNTEAFFGQGTRLTVV.

The J gene is TRBJ2-7, the V gene TRBV7-3, with D tentatively TRBD1 (5 bases). Germline V lookup: CDR1 SGHTA, CDR2 FQGTGA. CDR3 length: 13 residues. V dropped 2 bases and J dropped 5 bases, with 10 bases sitting between them. For the CDR3, the DNA is TGTGCCAGCAGCTTAGGCCGCAGGGACGAGCAGTACTTC. This encodes CASSLGRRDEQYF.

As DNA, the CDR3 is TGTGCCAGCAGCTCCGGACAGATGAACACTGAAGCTTTCTTT. Translation gives CASSSGQMNTEAFF. The chain combines TRBV7-9 with TRBJ1-1, with D tentatively TRBD1 (6 bases). V gave up 4 bases and J gave up 0 bases, with 9 bases separating them. The CDR3 spans 14 residues. Germline CDR1 and CDR2: SEHNR and FQNEAQ (reference sequence).

The rearrangement joins TRBV5-1 to TRBJ2-7; maybe TRBD2 (5 bases). The V gene's germline CDR1 is SGHRS and CDR2 YFSETQ. V lost 2 bases, J lost 5 bases, and 17 bases lay in between. The CDR3 runs 15 residues. The CDR3 reads CASSFFPGSEDEQYF. CDR3 nucleotide sequence: TGCGCCAGCAGCTTCTTTCCGGGATCGGAAGACGAGCAGTACTTC.

This clone was detected a few times. The rearrangement joins TRBV5-4 to TRBJ2-1; 10 nucleotides align to TRBD2. This CDR3 comprises 16 residues. Germline CDR1 is SGHNT and CDR2 is YYREEE (reference sequence). J was trimmed by 4 bases and V by 4 bases; bases with no gene match: 8. The CDR3 nucleotides read TGTGCCAGCAGCCCGACTAGCGGGTCATATTACAATGAGCAGTTCTTC. Amino acid sequence: CASSPTSGSYYNEQFF.

The chain is built from TRBV7-6 and TRBJ1-2, with TRBD1 matching 9 bases. From germline, CDR1 is SGHVS and CDR2 FNYEAQ. The CDR3 extends over 18 amino acids. V gave up 4 bases and J gave up 4 bases; unmatched junction bases: 16. The CDR3 DNA reads TGTGCCAGCAGCTCCCCCGGGACAGGGTATGGGGTTGGCTATGGCTACACCTTC. It yields the protein CASSSPGTGYGVGYGYTF.

This sequence joins TRBV7-9 and TRBJ1-1; 10 bases fit TRBD1. The CDR3 has 14 amino acids. Trimming removed 5 bases from V and 10 bases from J; junction bases left unmatched: 10. CDR1 is SEHNR and CDR2 is FQNEAQ in the germline V gene (reference sequence). The CDR3 DNA reads as TGTGCCAGCAGCCAGACCGGGACAGGGGTAGTAGCTTTCTTT. It is translated as CASSQTGTGVVAFF.

The chain employs TRBV29-1 and TRBJ2-1, with 7 bases aligning to TRBD2. The ends lost 2 bases at V and 1 base at J; junction bases unmatched: 8. The V gene's germline CDR1 is SQVTM and CDR2 ANQGSEA. The CDR3 contains 16 residues. This CDR3 reads CSVESRLAGSYNEQFF. CDR3 sequence (DNA): TGCAGCGTTGAATCTAGACTAGCAGGGTCCTACAATGAGCAGTTCTTC.

This clone has a handful of counts. The chain joins TRBV11-3 to TRBJ2-6; 8 bases match TRBD1. V lost 1 base, J lost 0 bases, and 2 bases stayed unmatched. Germline-derived CDR1 and CDR2 are SGHNT and YENEEA. The CDR3 extends over 17 amino acids. CDR3 in amino acids: CASSLGTGTSGANVLTF. CDR3 DNA: TGTGCCAGCAGCTTAGGGACAGGGACCTCTGGGGCCAACGTCCTGACTTTC.

The chain combines TRBV15 with TRBJ1-6; maybe TRBD1 (6 bases). This CDR3 is built from 14 residues. The V end was cut by 3 bases, the J end by 7 bases, with 10 bases between. The germline V gene encodes CDR1 LNHNV and CDR2 YYDKDF (reference sequence). CDR3: CATSSYRVNSPLHF. CDR3 coding DNA: TGTGCCACCAGCAGCTACAGGGTAAATTCACCCCTCCACTTT.

This chain links TRBV18 with TRBJ2-2; D is ambiguous. This CDR3 has 13 amino acids. Germline values: CDR1 KGHSH, CDR2 LQKENI. V was cut by 5 bases and J by 5 bases, with 9 bases left in between. CDR3 in DNA: TGTGCCAGCTCAACTCGACAAACCGGGGAGCTGTTTTTT. It is translated as CASSTRQTGELFF.

The rearrangement links TRBV2 to TRBJ1-5; D perhaps matches TRBD1 (5 bases). Germline CDR1 SNHLY, CDR2 FYNNEI. V was pared by 0 bases and J by 2 bases, with 14 bases between. The CDR3 extends over 17 amino acids. DNA for the CDR3: TGTGCCAGCAGTGAAGCGCTTCTGGGGGGTGGCAATCAGCCCCAGCATTTT. Amino acids: CASSEALLGGGNQPQHF.

This clone turned up a few times. V usage is TRBV19 and J usage is TRBJ2-1, with a tentative D call TRBD1 (5 bases). Trimming pared 3 bases from V and 4 bases from J, leaving 13 bases between. Germline CDR1 LNHDA, CDR2 SQIVND (reference sequence). This CDR3 spans 15 amino acids. As DNA, the CDR3 is TGTGCCAGTAGTATCTCTGGGGCGCTTTACAATGAGCAGTTCTTC. Protein product: CASSISGALYNEQFF.

The rearrangement links TRBV11-2 to TRBJ1-2; D possibly corresponds to TRBD1 (6 bases). Trimming removed 6 bases at V and 7 bases at J, with 21 bases between. CDR3 length equals 15 residues. The germline V gene has CDR1 SGHAT and CDR2 FQNNGV. The CDR3 DNA reads as TGTGCCAGCAGGTCATACAGGGTTGGGTTGGCTGGCTACACCTTC. This codes for CASRSYRVGLAGYTF.

The V and J genes are TRBV28 and TRBJ2-1, with 9 bases fitting TRBD2. The J segment lost 15 bases and the V segment lost 2 bases, leaving 8 bases of the junction unmatched. The CDR3 sequence is 13 residues long. Germline CDR1 MDHEN, CDR2 SYDVKM. In DNA form, the CDR3 reads TGTGCCAGCAGTTTAGCGGGAGGGCCATTCCGGTTCTTC. Translation gives CASSLAGGPFRFF.

The chain couples TRBV5-6 to TRBJ2-3; the match to TRBD2 covers 13 bases. Germline loops: CDR1 SGHDT, CDR2 YYEEEE. The CDR3 spans 16 residues. Trimming took 4 bases from V and 5 from J; bases not matched to a gene: 7. CDR3 loop: CASSLRTSGSRDTQYF. In nucleotides, the CDR3 is TGTGCCAGCAGCCTGCGGACTAGCGGGAGTAGAGATACGCAGTATTTT.

The CDR3, as DNA: TGCAGCGTACTAGAGAGCCAAGAGACCCAGTACTTC. This translates into CSVLESQETQYF. V is TRBV29-1 and J is TRBJ2-5, with D perhaps matching TRBD2 (5 bases). The germline gives CDR1 SQVTM, CDR2 ANQGSEA. The CDR3 runs to 12 residues. V lost 6 bases and J lost 1, with 9 bases in between.